These T cell receptor beta chains were read from a single sample in a study of tumor and adjacent non-tumor tissue in lung cancer. Each CDR3 protein gets one entry after TCRdb re-called the multiplex PCR reads with MiXCR. The table lists about 67,000 distinct CDR3 sequences, around 82% of them singletons. The sample was distant non-tumor lung tissue. The source of these receptors is a man in his 60s with non-small cell lung cancer. Each CDR3 is given with its conserved first and last residue. A D gene is named only where the DNA matches it firmly. The size entry is marked missing in some rows and otherwise reads once, few, many or a size class.

cdr3_aa cdr3_nt j_call clone_size v_call d_call
CASRVYNSGNTIYF TGTGCCAGCCGGGTTTATAACTCTGGAAACACCATATATTTT TRBJ1-3 NA TRBV12-3/TRBV12-4 NA
CASTQSGTDTQYF TGTGCCAGCACCCAAAGTGGCACAGATACGCAGTATTTT TRBJ2-3 many TRBV28 NA
CASSGPWGDLMLHEHYF TGTGCCAGCAGCGGCCCATGGGGTGACCTTATGCTGCACGAGCACTACTTC TRBJ2-7 NA TRBV5-5 NA
CASSYLAKNIQYF TGTGCCAGCAGTTACTTAGCCAAAAACATTCAGTACTTC TRBJ2-4 many TRBV6-5 NA
CVSSPTPNTEAFF TGTGTCAGCAGCCCTACACCGAACACTGAGGCTTTCTTT TRBJ1-1 NA TRBV5-4 NA
CASSVVGLAGGVSTDTQYF TGCGCCAGCAGTGTGGTGGGACTAGCGGGAGGCGTGAGCACAGATACGCAGTATTTT TRBJ2-3 once TRBV10-1 TRBD2
CSIESGPRENEQYF TGCAGCATTGAGTCTGGACCACGGGAGAACGAGCAGTACTTC TRBJ2-7 NA TRBV29-1 NA
CTSSLARQNTDTQFF TGTACCAGCAGCTTAGCGAGACAGAACACAGATACGCAGTTTTTC TRBJ2-3 NA TRBV13 NA
CASSLADTQYF TGTGCCAGCAGTTTGGCGGATACGCAGTATTTT TRBJ2-3 NA TRBV6-2/TRBV6-3 NA
CASSGGRGNEQYF TGCGCCAGCAGTGGCGGCAGGGGCAACGAGCAGTACTTC TRBJ2-7 medium-sized TRBV10-2 NA
CASCEALMGYEQYF TGTGCCAGCTGTGAAGCGCTGATGGGTTACGAGCAGTACTTC TRBJ2-7 NA TRBV6-1 NA
CACSLIVGNEQFF TGTGCCTGCAGCTTGATAGTGGGCAATGAGCAGTTCTTC TRBJ2-1 NA TRBV5-4 NA
CVSSLELGVDEQNF TGCGTCAGCAGCTTGGAGCTAGGGGTAGACGAGCAGAACTTC TRBJ2-7 NA TRBV5-1 NA
CASKLAGYDEQYF TGCGCCAGCAAGTTAGCAGGGTATGACGAGCAGTACTTC TRBJ2-7 many TRBV10-2 NA
CAINGQGATNEQFF TGCGCCATCAATGGACAGGGGGCTACCAATGAGCAGTTCTTC TRBJ2-1 NA TRBV10-2 TRBD1
CASSRTGKYTDKQYF TGTGCCAGCAGCCGGACAGGGAAGTACACAGATAAGCAGTATTTT TRBJ2-3 NA TRBV6-6 TRBD1
CASSLYNQPQHF TGTGCCAGCTCATTGTACAATCAGCCCCAGCATTTT TRBJ1-5 many TRBV18 NA
CNVKDRRTIYEQCF TGCAACGTTAAAGATAGGCGGACTATTTACGAGCAGTGCTTC TRBJ2-7 NA TRBV29-1 NA
CASSFSGQGSEQFF TGTGCCAGTAGTTTCTCCGGACAGGGGAGTGAGCAGTTCTTC TRBJ2-1 NA TRBV19 TRBD1
CASSEYPNNEQFF TGTGCCAGCAGTGAATACCCCAACAATGAGCAGTTCTTC TRBJ2-1 NA TRBV25-1 NA
CASSYSGRSGNEHFF TGTGCCAGCAGTTACTCGGGGCGCAGCGGCAATGAGCATTTCTTC TRBJ2-1 NA TRBV6-5 NA
CASSLLVLSDGTYEQHF TGTGCCAGCAGCTTATTAGTTCTATCGGACGGTACTTACGAGCAGCACTTC TRBJ2-7 NA TRBV7-9 NA
CASGPLDYEQYF TGTGCTAGCGGACCACTGGATTACGAGCAGTACTTC TRBJ2-7 NA TRBV6-2/TRBV6-3 NA
CASSPGTGEGNQPQHF TGTGCCAGCAGTCCCGGGACAGGGGAAGGCAATCAGCCCCAGCATTTT TRBJ1-5 many TRBV12-3/TRBV12-4 TRBD1
CASSLGLADTTDMQYF TGTGCCAGCAGTCTTGGACTAGCGGATACCACAGATATGCAGTATTTT TRBJ2-3 NA TRBV11-3 TRBD2
CASSLKQGYNEQFF TGCGCCAGCAGCCTTAAACAGGGTTACAATGAGCAGTTCTTC TRBJ2-1 few TRBV5-1 NA
CTSPIEREPGDTQYF TGTACCAGCCCTATCGAGCGGGAGCCGGGAGATACGCAGTATTTT TRBJ2-3 NA TRBV5-4 TRBD2
CASSSTGGSYEKYF TGTGCTAGCAGCTCGACAGGGGGTTCCTACGAGAAGTACTTC TRBJ2-7 NA TRBV12-3/TRBV12-4 TRBD1
CAISDRTGGSRHYF TGTGCCATCAGTGACAGGACCGGGGGATCACGGCACTACTTC TRBJ2-7 NA TRBV10-3 NA
CASSVWVGRIAQSPYEQYF TGTGCCAGCAGTGTATGGGTGGGCAGGATAGCCCAAAGCCCCTACGAGCAGTACTTC TRBJ2-7 once TRBV6-1 NA
CASSQSGLADSNEQFF TGTGCCAGCAGCCAGAGCGGGCTAGCGGATAGCAATGAGCAGTTCTTC TRBJ2-1 many TRBV21-1 NA
CVSILKNRGSTDTQYF TGTGTCAGCATCCTGAAGAATAGGGGGAGCACAGATACGCAGTATTTT TRBJ2-3 NA TRBV6-6 NA
CSSSLRRLTEAFF TGTTCCAGCTCCCTGCGGCGATTGACTGAAGCTTTCTTT TRBJ1-1 NA TRBV11-3 NA